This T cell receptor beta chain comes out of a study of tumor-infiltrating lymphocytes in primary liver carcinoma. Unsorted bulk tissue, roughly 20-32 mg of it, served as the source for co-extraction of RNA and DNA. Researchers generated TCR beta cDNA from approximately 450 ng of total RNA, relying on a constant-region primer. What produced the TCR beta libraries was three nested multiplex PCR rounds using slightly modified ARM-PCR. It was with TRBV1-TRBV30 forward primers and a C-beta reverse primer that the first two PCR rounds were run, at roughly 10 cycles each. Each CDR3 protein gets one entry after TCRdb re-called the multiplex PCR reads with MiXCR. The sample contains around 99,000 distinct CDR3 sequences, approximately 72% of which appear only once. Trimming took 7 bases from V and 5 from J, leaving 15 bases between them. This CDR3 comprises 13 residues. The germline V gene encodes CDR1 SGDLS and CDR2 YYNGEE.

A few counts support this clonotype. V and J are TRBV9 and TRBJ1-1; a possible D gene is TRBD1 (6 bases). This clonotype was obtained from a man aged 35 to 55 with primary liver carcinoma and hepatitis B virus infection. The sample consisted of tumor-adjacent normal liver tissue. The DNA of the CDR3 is TGTGCCAGCGCCCCAGGGGTTGAGACTGAAGCTTTCTTT. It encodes CASAPGVETEAFF.